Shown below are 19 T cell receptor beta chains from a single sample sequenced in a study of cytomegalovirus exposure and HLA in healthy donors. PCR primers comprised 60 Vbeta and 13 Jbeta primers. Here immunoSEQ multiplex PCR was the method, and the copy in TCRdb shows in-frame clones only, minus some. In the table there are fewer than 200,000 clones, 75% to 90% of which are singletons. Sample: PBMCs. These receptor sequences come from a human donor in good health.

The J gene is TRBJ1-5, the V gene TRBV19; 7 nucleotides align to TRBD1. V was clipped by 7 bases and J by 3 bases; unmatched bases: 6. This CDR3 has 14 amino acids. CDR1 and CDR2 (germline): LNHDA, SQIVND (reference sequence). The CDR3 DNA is TGTGCCAGTACTTTAGGGGGCACCAATCAGCCCCAGCATTTT. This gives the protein CASTLGGTNQPQHF.

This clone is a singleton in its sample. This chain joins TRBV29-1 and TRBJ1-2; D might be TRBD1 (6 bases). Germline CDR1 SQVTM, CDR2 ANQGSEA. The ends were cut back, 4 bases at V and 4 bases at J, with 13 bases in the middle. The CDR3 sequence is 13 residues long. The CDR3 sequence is CSVGVTGPYGYTF. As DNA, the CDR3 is TGCAGCGTTGGTGTGACAGGCCCCTATGGCTACACCTTC. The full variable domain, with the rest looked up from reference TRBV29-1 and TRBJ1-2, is SAVISQKPSRDICQRGTSLTIQCQVDSQVTMMFWYRQQPGQSLTLIATANQGSEATYESGFVIDKFPISRPNLTFSTLTVSNMSPEDSSIYLCSVGVTGPYGYTFGSGTRLTVV.

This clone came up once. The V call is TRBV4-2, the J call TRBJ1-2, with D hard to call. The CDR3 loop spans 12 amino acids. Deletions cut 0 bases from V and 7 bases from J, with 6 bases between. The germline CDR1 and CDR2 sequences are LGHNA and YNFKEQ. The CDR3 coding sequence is TGTGCCAGCAGCCAAGAACGGTTTGGCTACACCTTC. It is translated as CASSQERFGYTF.

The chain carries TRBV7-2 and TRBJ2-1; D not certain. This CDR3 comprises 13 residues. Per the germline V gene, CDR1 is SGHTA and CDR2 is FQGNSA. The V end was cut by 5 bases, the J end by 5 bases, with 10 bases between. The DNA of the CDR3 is TGTGCCAGCAGCCGAGGTCAGAACAATGAGCAGTTCTTC. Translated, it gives CASSRGQNNEQFF.

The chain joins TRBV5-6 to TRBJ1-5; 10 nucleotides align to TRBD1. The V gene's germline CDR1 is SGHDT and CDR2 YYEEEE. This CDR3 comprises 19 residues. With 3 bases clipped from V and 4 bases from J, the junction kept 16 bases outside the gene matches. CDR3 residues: CASSSQTISPGQGNQPQHF. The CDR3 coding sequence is TGTGCCAGCAGCTCCCAAACCATCTCCCCGGGACAGGGGAATCAGCCCCAGCATTTT.

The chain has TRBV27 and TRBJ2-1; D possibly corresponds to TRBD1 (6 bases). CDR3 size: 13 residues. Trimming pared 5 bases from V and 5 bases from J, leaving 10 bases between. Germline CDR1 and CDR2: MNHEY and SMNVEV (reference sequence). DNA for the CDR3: TGTGCCAGCAGTCCTCACAGGGACAATGAGCAGTTCTTC. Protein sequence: CASSPHRDNEQFF.

The CDR3 sequence: CASSRRSYEQYF. CDR3 in DNA: TGTGCCAGCAGCCGTCGTTCCTACGAGCAGTACTTC. The V and J genes are TRBV7-2 and TRBJ2-7; D gene ambiguous. V lost 5 bases and J lost 1, with 6 bases in between. This CDR3 has 12 amino acids. Germline V lookup: CDR1 SGHTA, CDR2 FQGNSA.

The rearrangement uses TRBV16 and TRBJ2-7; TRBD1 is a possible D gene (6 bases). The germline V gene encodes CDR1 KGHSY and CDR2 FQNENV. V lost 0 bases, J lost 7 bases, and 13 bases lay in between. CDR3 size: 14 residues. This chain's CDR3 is CASSQSTGSSEQYF. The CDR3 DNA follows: TGTGCCAGCAGCCAATCGACAGGATCGAGTGAGCAGTACTTC.

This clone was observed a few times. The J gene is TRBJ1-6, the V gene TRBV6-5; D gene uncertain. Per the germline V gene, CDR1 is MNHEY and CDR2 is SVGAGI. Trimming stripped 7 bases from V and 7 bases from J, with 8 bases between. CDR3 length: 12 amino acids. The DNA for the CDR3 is TGTGCCAGCAACGCAGGCAATTCACCCCTCCACTTT. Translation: CASNAGNSPLHF.

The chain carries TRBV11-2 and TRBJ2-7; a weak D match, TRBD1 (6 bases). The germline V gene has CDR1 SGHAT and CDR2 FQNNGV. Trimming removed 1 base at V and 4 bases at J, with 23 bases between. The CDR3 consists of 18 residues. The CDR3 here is CASSLGPPRQATSYEQYF. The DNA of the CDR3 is TGTGCCAGCAGCTTAGGCCCCCCCAGACAGGCCACTTCTTACGAGCAGTACTTC. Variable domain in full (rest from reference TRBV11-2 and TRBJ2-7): EAGVAQSPRYKIIEKRQSVAFWCNPISGHATLYWYQQILGQGPKLLIQFQNNGVVDDSQLPKDRFSAERLKGVDSTLKIQPAKLEDSAVYLCASSLGPPRQATSYEQYFGPGTRLTVT.

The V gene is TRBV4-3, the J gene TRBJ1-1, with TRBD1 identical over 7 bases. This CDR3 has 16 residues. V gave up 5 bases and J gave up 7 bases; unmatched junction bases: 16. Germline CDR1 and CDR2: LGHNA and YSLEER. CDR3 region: CASSSTRDRVISEAFF. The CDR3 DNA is TGCGCCAGCAGCTCAACCCGGGACAGAGTGATTAGTGAAGCTTTCTTT.

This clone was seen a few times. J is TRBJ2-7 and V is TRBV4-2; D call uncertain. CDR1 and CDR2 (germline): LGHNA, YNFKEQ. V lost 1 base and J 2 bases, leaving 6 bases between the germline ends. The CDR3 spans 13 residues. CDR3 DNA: TGTGCCAGCAGCCAAGTATTTGCCTACGAGCAGTACTTC. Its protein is CASSQVFAYEQYF.

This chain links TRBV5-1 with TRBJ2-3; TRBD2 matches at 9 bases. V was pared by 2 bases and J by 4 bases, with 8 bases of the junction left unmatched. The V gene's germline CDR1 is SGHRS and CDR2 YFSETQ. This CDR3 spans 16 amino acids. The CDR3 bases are TGCGCCAGCAGCTTCGGGCGGGGGGGCGTAGCAGATACGCAGTATTTT. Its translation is CASSFGRGGVADTQYF. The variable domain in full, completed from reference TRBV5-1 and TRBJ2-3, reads KAGVTQTPRYLIKTRGQQVTLSCSPISGHRSVSWYQQTPGQGLQFLFEYFSETQRNKGNFPGRFSGRQFSNSRSEMNVSTLELGDSALYLCASSFGRGGVADTQYFGPGTRLTVL.

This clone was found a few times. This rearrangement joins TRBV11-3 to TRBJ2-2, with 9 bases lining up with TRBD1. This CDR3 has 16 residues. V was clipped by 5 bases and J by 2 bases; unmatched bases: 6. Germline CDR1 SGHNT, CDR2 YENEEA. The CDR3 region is CASSKRQGGNTGELFF. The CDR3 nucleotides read TGTGCCAGCAGCAAACGACAGGGGGGTAACACCGGGGAGCTGTTTTTT. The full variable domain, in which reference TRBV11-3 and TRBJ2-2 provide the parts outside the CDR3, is EAGVVQSPRYKIIEKKQPVAFWCNPISGHNTLYWYLQNLGQGPELLIRYENEEAVDDSQLPKDRFSAERLKGVDSTLKIQPAELGDSAVYLCASSKRQGGNTGELFFGEGSRLTVL.

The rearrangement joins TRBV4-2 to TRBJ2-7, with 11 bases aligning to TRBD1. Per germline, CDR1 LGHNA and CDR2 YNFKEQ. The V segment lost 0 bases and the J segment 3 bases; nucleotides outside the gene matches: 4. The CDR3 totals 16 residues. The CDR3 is CASSQESGTGGYEQYF. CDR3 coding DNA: TGTGCCAGCAGCCAAGAATCGGGGACAGGGGGCTACGAGCAGTACTTC.

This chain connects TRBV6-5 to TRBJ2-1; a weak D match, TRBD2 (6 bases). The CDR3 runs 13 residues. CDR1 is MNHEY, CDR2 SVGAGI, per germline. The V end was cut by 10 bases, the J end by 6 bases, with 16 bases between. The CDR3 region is CATRGGGVNEQFF. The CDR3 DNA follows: TGTGCCACCAGAGGCGGCGGGGTCAATGAGCAGTTCTTC.

CDR3 DNA: TGTGCCAGCAGCTCCTGGAACACTGAAGCTTTCTTT. It specifies CASSSWNTEAFF. This chain joins TRBV7-9 and TRBJ1-1; the D is unclear. The CDR3 length is 12 residues. CDR1 SEHNR and CDR2 FQNEAQ come from the germline V gene (reference sequence). Trimming removed 4 bases at V and 1 base at J, with 4 bases between.

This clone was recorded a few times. The CDR3 nucleotides are TGCGCCAGCAGCTTGGGAAGTAGCGCGAGCACAGATACGCAGTATTTT. Encoded protein: CASSLGSSASTDTQYF. This chain links TRBV5-1 with TRBJ2-3, with a weak D call TRBD2 (5 bases). Germline V gene sequence: CDR1 SGHRS, CDR2 YFSETQ. Between the trimmed V and J ends, which lost 0 bases and 0 bases, there was a span of 11 bases. The CDR3 runs 16 residues.

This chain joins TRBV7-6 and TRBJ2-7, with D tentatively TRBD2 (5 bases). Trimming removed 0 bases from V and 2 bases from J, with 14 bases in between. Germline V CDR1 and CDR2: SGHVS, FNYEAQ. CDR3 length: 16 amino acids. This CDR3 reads CASSLARAGIAYEQYF. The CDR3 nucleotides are TGTGCCAGCAGCTTAGCGAGGGCAGGTATAGCCTACGAGCAGTACTTC. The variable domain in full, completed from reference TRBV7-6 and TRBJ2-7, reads GAGVSQSPRYKVTKRGQDVALRCDPISGHVSLYWYRQALGQGPEFLTYFNYEAQQDKSGLPNDRFSAERPEGSISTLTIQRTEQRDSAMYRCASSLARAGIAYEQYFGPGTRLTVT.